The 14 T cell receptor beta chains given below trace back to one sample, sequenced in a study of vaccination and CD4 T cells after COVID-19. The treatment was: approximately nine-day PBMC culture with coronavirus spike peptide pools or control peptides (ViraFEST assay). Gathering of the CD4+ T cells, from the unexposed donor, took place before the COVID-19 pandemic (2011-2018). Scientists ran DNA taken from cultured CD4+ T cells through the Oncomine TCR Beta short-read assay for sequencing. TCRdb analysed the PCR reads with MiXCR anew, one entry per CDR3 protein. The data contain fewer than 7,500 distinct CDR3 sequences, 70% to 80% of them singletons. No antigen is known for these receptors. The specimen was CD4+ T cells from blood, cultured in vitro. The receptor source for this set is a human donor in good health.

The CDR3 here is CASSLLGSQPQHF. The DNA for the CDR3 is TGTGCCAGCAGTTTATTAGGGTCCCAGCCCCAGCATTTT. The V call is TRBV28, the J call TRBJ1-5; no clear D. CDR1 and CDR2 from the germline V gene are MDHEN and SYDVKM. This CDR3 is 13 amino acids long. V lost 1 base and J lost 7, with 8 bases in between.

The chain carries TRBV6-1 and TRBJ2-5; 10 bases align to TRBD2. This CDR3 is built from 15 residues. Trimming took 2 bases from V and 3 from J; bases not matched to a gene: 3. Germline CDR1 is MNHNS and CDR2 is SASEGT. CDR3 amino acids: CASSERLAGEETQYF. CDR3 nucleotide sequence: TGTGCCAGCAGTGAAAGGCTAGCGGGAGAAGAGACCCAGTACTTC.

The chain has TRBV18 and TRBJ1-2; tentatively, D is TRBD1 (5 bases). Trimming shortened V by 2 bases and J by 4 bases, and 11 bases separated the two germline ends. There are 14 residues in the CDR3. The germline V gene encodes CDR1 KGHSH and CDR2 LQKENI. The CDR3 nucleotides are TGTGCCAGCTCACCAATACCGGGGGGCTATGGCTACACCTTC. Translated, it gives CASSPIPGGYGYTF.

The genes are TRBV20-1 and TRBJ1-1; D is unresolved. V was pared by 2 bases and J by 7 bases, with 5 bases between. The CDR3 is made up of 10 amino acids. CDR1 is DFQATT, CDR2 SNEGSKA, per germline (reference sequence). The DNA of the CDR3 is TGCAGTGCTAGAAAGGGTGAAGCTTTCTTT. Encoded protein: CSARKGEAFF.

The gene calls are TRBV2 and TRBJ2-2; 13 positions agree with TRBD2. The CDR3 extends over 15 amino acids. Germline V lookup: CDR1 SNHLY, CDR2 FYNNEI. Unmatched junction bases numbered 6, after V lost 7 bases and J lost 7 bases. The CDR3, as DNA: TGTGCCAGCACCGGACTAGCGGGAGTCGGCGGGGAGCTGTTTTTT. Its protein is CASTGLAGVGGELFF.

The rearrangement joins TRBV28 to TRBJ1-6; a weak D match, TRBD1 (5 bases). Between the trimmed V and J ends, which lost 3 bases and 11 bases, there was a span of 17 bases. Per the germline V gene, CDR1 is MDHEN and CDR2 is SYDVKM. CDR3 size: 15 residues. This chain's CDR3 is CASSLDTATRTPLHF. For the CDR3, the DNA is TGTGCCAGCAGTTTGGACACCGCCACGAGGACACCCCTCCACTTT.

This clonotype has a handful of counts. This CDR3 is CASSIPTPSRNTEAFF. For the CDR3, the DNA is TGTGCCAGCAGTATACCCACACCGTCCAGGAACACTGAAGCTTTCTTT. This chain joins TRBV6-1 and TRBJ1-1; D not certain. The germline V gene has CDR1 MNHNS and CDR2 SASEGT. This CDR3 has 16 residues. Trimming pared 5 bases from V and 1 base from J, leaving 17 bases between.

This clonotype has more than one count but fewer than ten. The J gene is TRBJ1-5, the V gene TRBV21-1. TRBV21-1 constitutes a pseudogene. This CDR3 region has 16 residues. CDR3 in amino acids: CASSKVGLGPNQPQHF. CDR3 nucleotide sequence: TGTGCCAGCAGCAAAGTCGGGCTAGGGCCAAATCAGCCCCAGCATTTT.

The CDR3 here is CSASPIPYGYTF. CDR3 coding DNA: TGCAGTGCTAGCCCCATCCCCTATGGCTACACCTTC. The chain combines TRBV20-1 with TRBJ1-2; D gene uncertain. This CDR3 has 12 amino acids. V was cut by 3 bases and J by 4 bases, with 9 bases left in between. Germline-derived CDR1 and CDR2 are DFQATT and SNEGSKA (reference sequence).

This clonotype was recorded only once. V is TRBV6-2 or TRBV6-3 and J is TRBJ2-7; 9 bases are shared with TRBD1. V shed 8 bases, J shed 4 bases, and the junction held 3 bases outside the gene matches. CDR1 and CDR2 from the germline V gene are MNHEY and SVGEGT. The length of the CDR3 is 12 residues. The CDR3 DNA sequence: TGTGCCAGCCGGGACAGGGCATACGAGCAGTACTTC. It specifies CASRDRAYEQYF.

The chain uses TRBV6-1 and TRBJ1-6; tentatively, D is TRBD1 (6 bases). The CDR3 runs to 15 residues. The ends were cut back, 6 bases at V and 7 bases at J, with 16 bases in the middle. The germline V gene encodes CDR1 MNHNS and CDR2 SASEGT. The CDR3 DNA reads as TGTGCCAGCAGCCCCGACAGGCAGGGCAATTCACCCCTCCACTTT. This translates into CASSPDRQGNSPLHF.

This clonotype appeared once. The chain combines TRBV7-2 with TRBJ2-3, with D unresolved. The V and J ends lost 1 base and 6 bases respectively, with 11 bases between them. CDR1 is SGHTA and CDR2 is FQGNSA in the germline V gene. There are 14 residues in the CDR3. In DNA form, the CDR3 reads TGTGCCAGCAGCTTAGAGATCAGGACCGATACGCAGTATTTT. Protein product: CASSLEIRTDTQYF.

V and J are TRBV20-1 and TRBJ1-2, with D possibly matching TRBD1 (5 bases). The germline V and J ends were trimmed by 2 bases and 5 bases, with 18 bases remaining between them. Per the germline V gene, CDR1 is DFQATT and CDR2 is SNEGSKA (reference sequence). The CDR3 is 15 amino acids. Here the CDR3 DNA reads TGCAGTGCTAGACGGACGGGGGAAGTGTGGTATGGCTACACCTTC. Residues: CSARRTGEVWYGYTF.

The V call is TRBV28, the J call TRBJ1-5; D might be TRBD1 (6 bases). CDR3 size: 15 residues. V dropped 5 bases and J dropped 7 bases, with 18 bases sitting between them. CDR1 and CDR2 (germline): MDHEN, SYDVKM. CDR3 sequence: CASSPRGRGGQPQHF. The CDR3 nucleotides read TGTGCCAGCAGTCCCCGGGGGCGGGGAGGACAGCCCCAGCATTTT.